The 25 T cell receptor beta chains below all came from one sample that was sequenced in a study of T cells in women clearing cervical HPV infection. Here immunoSEQ multiplex PCR was the method, and the copy in TCRdb shows in-frame clones only, minus some. This sample's table reports approximately 33,000 clones. Sequencing used blood buffy coat. The receptor set was obtained from a woman aged 18 to 75 with a cervical HPV16 infection that either progressed to CIN3+ or cleared (not recorded which).

With regard to this clone: The read terminates 3 residues ahead of where the CDR3 ends, so the germline J gene completes it. The V and J genes are TRBV10-3 and TRBJ1-5; D uncertain. The germline V gene encodes CDR1 ENHRY and CDR2 SYGVKD. This CDR3 contains 14 residues. V was cut by 4 bases and J by 0 bases, with 7 bases left in between. This CDR3 is CAISGAHSNQPQHF. Partial CDR3 DNA: TGTGCCATCAGTGGGGCCCATAGCAATCAGCCC.

On this clone: From the germline J gene comes the end of the CDR3, since the read stops 3 residues before it. The rearrangement joins TRBV13 to TRBJ1-4; TRBD1 matches at 7 bases. CDR1 and CDR2 from the germline V gene are PRHDT and FYEKMQ (reference sequence). This CDR3 spans 15 amino acids. The DNA read from the CDR3 is TGTGCCAGCAGCTTACGACAGGGTTTTAAGAGCGCA. Translating it yields CASSLRQGFKSA. The entire CDR3 protein is CASSLRQGFKSALFF.

The CDR3 reads CASSGTGLSNQPQYF. The CDR3 bases that were read are TGTGCCAGCAGCGGAACAGGGTTAAGCAATCAGCCT. This chain uses TRBV5-5 with TRBJ2-4, with a weak D call TRBD1 (6 bases). The read comes to an end 3 residues before the CDR3 does, leaving the germline J gene to fill in the end. The CDR3 length is 15 residues. Looked up from germline, CDR1 is SGHKS and CDR2 is YYEKEE (reference sequence).

This clone is called medium-sized (0.01 to 0.1%) based on its frequency. A junction end diverges from the germline sequence, so it may reflect a read error. The read ends 3 residues before the CDR3 terminus; that terminus is restored from the germline J gene. This chain links TRBV6-4 with TRBJ2-5; TRBD1 agrees at 11 bases. Germline CDR1 reads MRHNA; CDR2 reads SNTAGT. There are 17 residues in the CDR3. Incomplete CDR3 DNA: TGTTCCAGCAGTGACCCCAGTGGGACAGGGGGAAAGGAGACC. Translating gives CSSSDPSGTGGKET. The CDR3 as a whole reads CSSSDPSGTGGKETQYF.

With regard to this clone: The sequence runs out 3 residues before the end of the CDR3; the remainder is reconstructed from the germline J gene. This same CDR3 is encoded by further DNA sequences in the sample. This chain joins TRBV7-7 and TRBJ1-3, with TRBD1 matching 8 bases. V lost 5 bases and J lost 1; bases outside the gene matches: 4. Per the germline V gene, CDR1 is SSHAT and CDR2 is FNYEAQ (reference sequence). The CDR3 consists of 15 residues. CDR3 bases read: TGTGCCAGCAGCCGACGACAGGGGTCTGGAAACACC. The encoded protein is CASSRRQGSGNT. In full, the CDR3 reads CASSRRQGSGNTIYF.

A word on this clone: The sequence runs out 3 residues before the end of the CDR3; the remainder is reconstructed from the germline J gene. The rearrangement joins TRBV2 to TRBJ1-2; 7 bases fit TRBD1. J gave up 6 bases and V 9 bases, and 7 bases lay outside the gene matches. Germline CDR1 is SNHLY and CDR2 is FYNNEI. The CDR3 runs to 12 residues. This chain's CDR3 is CARGQVLNGYTF. The CDR3 bases that were read are TGTGCCAGAGGACAGGTTCTAAATGGC.

The CDR3 spells CASSDRVGEKLFF. The CDR3 bases that were read are TGTGCCAGCAGTGACAGGGTTGGTGAAAAG. The chain joins TRBV2 to TRBJ2-2; TRBD1 is a possible D gene (5 bases). The read gets to within 3 residues of the CDR3 end, and the germline J gene fills in the rest. There are 13 residues in the CDR3. Germline loops: CDR1 SNHLY, CDR2 FYNNEI.

With regard to this clone: Read coverage stops 3 residues before the CDR3 terminus; the germline J gene supplies the remainder. This chain links TRBV5-1 with TRBJ2-1; 8 bases map to TRBD2. Germline CDR1 SGHRS, CDR2 YFSETQ. Germline trimming cut 7 bases from V and 5 bases from J; bases unmatched to any gene: 11. The CDR3 consists of 15 residues. CDR3 bases read: TGCGCCAGCTCGGTAGCGGGGAGGGCCGACAATGAG. This translates into CASSVAGRADNE. Given in full, the CDR3 is CASSVAGRADNEQFF.

Notes on this clone: The sequenced fragment ends 3 residues before the CDR3 boundary, so the rest is inferred from the germline J gene. This chain uses TRBV11-1 with TRBJ1-3; D not resolved. Germline lookup yields CDR1 SGHAT and CDR2 FQDESV (reference sequence). Deletions cut 1 base from V and 8 bases from J, with 15 bases between. The CDR3 runs 15 residues. Incomplete CDR3 DNA: TGTGCCAGCAGCTTAGGTCGAGTCAGCGTGGACACC. This encodes CASSLGRVSVDT. The entire CDR3 protein is CASSLGRVSVDTIYF.

Notes on this clone: The observed sequence ends 3 residues before the CDR3 terminus, with the missing tail filled in from the germline J gene. The rearrangement uses TRBV18 and TRBJ1-2, with unresolved D. Per germline, CDR1 KGHSH and CDR2 LQKENI. This CDR3 region has 14 residues. The CDR3 bases that were read are TGTGCCAGCTCACCACACGCTAGCTTGGATGAC. This sequence encodes CASSPHASLDD. The entire CDR3 protein reads CASSPHASLDDYTF.

Remarks on this clone: The observed sequence ends 3 residues before the CDR3 terminus, with the missing tail filled in from the germline J gene. The V call is TRBV30, the J call TRBJ2-4; a weak D match, TRBD2 (6 bases). The CDR3 covers 14 residues. From germline, CDR1 is GTSNPN and CDR2 SVGIG (reference sequence). The part of the CDR3 DNA that was read is TGTGCCTGGAGTCTCTCGCGGACTAACTATGGT. This encodes CAWSLSRTNYG. Given in full, the CDR3 is CAWSLSRTNYGQYF. Filled out from reference TRBV30 and TRBJ2-4, the complete variable domain reads SQTIHQWPATLVQPVGSPLSLECTVEGTSNPNLYWYRQAAGRGLQLLFYSVGIGQISSEVPQNLSASRPQDRQFILSSKKLLLSDSGFYLCAWSLSRTNYGQYFGAGTRLSVL.

Regarding this clone: The read ends 3 residues shy of where the CDR3 ends; the end is completed using the germline J gene. This sequence joins TRBV2 and TRBJ2-3; 8 nucleotides align to TRBD2. Looked up from germline, CDR1 is SNHLY and CDR2 is FYNNEI. V gave up 6 bases and J gave up 1 base; unmatched junction bases: 9. The CDR3 has 16 amino acids. The CDR3 reads CASRSPRAGGTDTQYF. CDR3 bases read: TGTGCCAGCAGGAGCCCCAGAGCGGGGGGCACAGATACG. The full variable domain, in which reference TRBV2 and TRBJ2-3 provide the parts outside the CDR3, is EPEVTQTPSHQVTQMGQEVILRCVPISNHLYFYWYRQILGQKVEFLVSFYNNEISEKSEIFDDQFSVERPDGSNFTLKIRSTKLEDSAMYFCASRSPRAGGTDTQYFGPGTRLTVL.

As for this clone: Sequencing ends 3 residues short of the CDR3 end; the germline J gene provides the rest. This chain connects TRBV30 to TRBJ1-2, with unresolved D. Germline assignment: CDR1 GTSNPN and CDR2 SVGIG (reference sequence). This CDR3 spans 16 amino acids. This CDR3 reads CAWSVQGRVHTDTYTF. The DNA read from the CDR3 is TGTGCCTGGAGTGTACAAGGAAGAGTGCACACAGATACC.

Here the CDR3 reads CSARVTASTDTQYF. Partial CDR3 DNA: TGCAGTGCTAGAGTGACAGCATCCACAGATACG. The chain is built from TRBV20-1 and TRBJ2-3, with D perhaps matching TRBD1 (5 bases). Read data end 3 residues before the CDR3 end; the end is taken from the germline J gene. The ends were cut back, 1 base at V and 2 bases at J, with 10 bases in the middle. Germline CDR1 and CDR2: DFQATT and SNEGSKA (reference sequence). The CDR3 length is 14 residues.

About this clone itself: The read is 3 residues too short to cover the CDR3 end, so that end is filled in from the germline J gene. The rearrangement uses TRBV6-2 or TRBV6-3 and TRBJ2-2; 8 bases match TRBD1. V lost 6 bases to trimming and J lost 4 bases; unmatched junction nucleotides: 4. The CDR3 sequence is 14 residues long. CDR1 MNHEY and CDR2 SVGEGT come from the germline V gene. CDR3 region: CASRPTGGTGELFF. Partial CDR3 DNA: TGTGCCAGCAGACCCACAGGGGGCACCGGGGAG.

A note on this clone: The CDR3 is cut off 3 residues early in the read; its end comes from the germline J gene. This chain joins TRBV6-2 or TRBV6-3 and TRBJ2-1, with TRBD2 matching over 8 bases. The CDR3 consists of 14 residues. The germline V gene has CDR1 MNHEY and CDR2 SVGEGT. V trimming: 6 bases; J trimming: 5 bases; junction bases outside the gene matches: 6. The CDR3 spells CASRVAGKNNEQFF. CDR3 bases read: TGTGCCAGCAGGGTAGCGGGGAAGAACAATGAG.

With regard to this clone: The sequence runs out 3 residues before the end of the CDR3; the remainder is reconstructed from the germline J gene. The gene calls are TRBV5-4 and TRBJ1-1, with D perhaps TRBD1 (6 bases). Trimming removed 1 base at V and 1 base at J, with 11 bases between. The CDR3 loop spans 15 amino acids. The germline V gene encodes CDR1 SGHNT and CDR2 YYREEE (reference sequence). CDR3 residues: CASSLRGNENTEAFF. The sequenced part of the CDR3 DNA is TGTGCCAGCAGCTTGAGGGGGAACGAGAACACTGAA.

Details on this clone: The CDR3 end falls 3 residues outside the read, so it is completed with the germline J gene. The chain has TRBV6-1 and TRBJ2-3; 8 bases align to TRBD2. The length of the CDR3 is 15 residues. Germline lookup yields CDR1 MNHNS and CDR2 SASEGT. CDR3 DNA, as far as it was read: TGTGCCAGCAGTGAAGTTGCGGGAGGTGGAGAGACG. Its translation is CASSEVAGGGET. The whole CDR3 sequence is CASSEVAGGGETQYF.

Of note for this clone: The observed sequence ends 3 residues before the CDR3 terminus, with the missing tail filled in from the germline J gene. V and J are TRBV19 and TRBJ1-6; 8 bases align to TRBD1. The CDR3 is 16 residues long. Germline CDR1 reads LNHDA; CDR2 reads SQIVND (reference sequence). Trimming took 5 bases from V and 6 from J; bases not matched to a gene: 9. The CDR3 region is CASSHLSGQGNSPLHF. CDR3 DNA, as far as it was read: TGTGCCAGTAGTCACCTCTCAGGACAGGGTAATTCACCC.

To note about this clone: The read gets to within 3 residues of the CDR3 end, and the germline J gene fills in the rest. The V gene is TRBV19, the J gene TRBJ2-3, with TRBD1 matching over 11 bases. The CDR3 runs to 16 residues. CDR1 is LNHDA and CDR2 is SQIVND in the germline V gene (reference sequence). The sequenced CDR3 bases are TGTGCCAGTAGTTTAACCGGGACAGGGGGAGGAGAGACG. Its protein product is CASSLTGTGGGET. The entire CDR3 sequence reads CASSLTGTGGGETQYF. Combining the CDR3 with reference TRBV19 and TRBJ2-3 gives the whole variable domain DGGITQSPKYLFRKEGQNVTLSCEQNLNHDAMYWYRQDPGQGLRLIYYSQIVNDFQKGDIAEGYSVSREKKESFPLTVTSAQKNPTAFYLCASSLTGTGGGETQYFGPGTRLTVL.

Remarks on this clone: The read is 3 residues too short to cover the CDR3 end, so that end is filled in from the germline J gene. The chain uses TRBV28 and TRBJ2-2; the D is unclear. V was pared by 6 bases and J by 5 bases, with 19 bases between. Germline lookup yields CDR1 MDHEN and CDR2 SYDVKM. The CDR3 is 16 amino acids. The CDR3 bases that were read are TGTGCCAGCAGCTCCCCGACATCCTCTTCAACCGGGGAG. It yields the protein CASSSPTSSSTGE. The complete CDR3 reads CASSSPTSSSTGELFF.

In the case of this clone: The read ends 3 residues shy of where the CDR3 ends; the end is completed using the germline J gene. The chain is built from TRBV29-1 and TRBJ1-1; D call uncertain. Trimming pared 7 bases from V and 0 bases from J, leaving 15 bases between. CDR1 and CDR2 (germline): SQVTM, ANQGSEA. CDR3 length: 14 amino acids. CDR3 bases read: TGCAGCGGCGCCGGCGGAGTCATGAACACTGAA. The encoded protein is CSGAGGVMNTE. The whole CDR3 sequence is CSGAGGVMNTEAFF.

Turning to this clone: The read terminates 3 residues ahead of where the CDR3 ends, so the germline J gene completes it. J is TRBJ2-5 and V is TRBV20-1; D might be TRBD2 (6 bases). Per the germline V gene, CDR1 is DFQATT and CDR2 is SNEGSKA (reference sequence). The CDR3 extends over 14 amino acids. The V gene lost 3 bases and the J gene lost 5 bases, with 16 bases spanning the gap. Incomplete CDR3 DNA: TGCAGTGCTAGGGGCCCGGGGGAGATGGAGACC. Protein sequence: CSARGPGEMET. The entire CDR3 sequence reads CSARGPGEMETQYF.

Points on this clone: The read stops 3 residues short of the end of the CDR3; the missing end is completed from the germline J gene. The chain recombines TRBV5-1 with TRBJ2-2, with D maybe TRBD1 (5 bases). The germline V gene encodes CDR1 SGHRS and CDR2 YFSETQ. The CDR3 length is 16 residues. CDR3 protein: CASSLAASSGANVLFF. CDR3 bases read: TGCGCCAGCAGCTTGGCCGCGAGCTCTGGGGCCAACGTG.

Partial CDR3 DNA: TGTGCCAGCAGTTACGCCAACTGGGCAGGCAAAGCCAATGAC. It translates to CASSYANWAGKAND. The full CDR3 sequence reads CASSYANWAGKANDYTF. The gene calls are TRBV6-2 or TRBV6-3 and TRBJ1-2; D not resolved. The read finishes 3 residues shy of the CDR3 end, and the germline J gene is used to complete it. The germline V gene encodes CDR1 MNHEY and CDR2 SVGEGT. This CDR3 region has 17 residues.